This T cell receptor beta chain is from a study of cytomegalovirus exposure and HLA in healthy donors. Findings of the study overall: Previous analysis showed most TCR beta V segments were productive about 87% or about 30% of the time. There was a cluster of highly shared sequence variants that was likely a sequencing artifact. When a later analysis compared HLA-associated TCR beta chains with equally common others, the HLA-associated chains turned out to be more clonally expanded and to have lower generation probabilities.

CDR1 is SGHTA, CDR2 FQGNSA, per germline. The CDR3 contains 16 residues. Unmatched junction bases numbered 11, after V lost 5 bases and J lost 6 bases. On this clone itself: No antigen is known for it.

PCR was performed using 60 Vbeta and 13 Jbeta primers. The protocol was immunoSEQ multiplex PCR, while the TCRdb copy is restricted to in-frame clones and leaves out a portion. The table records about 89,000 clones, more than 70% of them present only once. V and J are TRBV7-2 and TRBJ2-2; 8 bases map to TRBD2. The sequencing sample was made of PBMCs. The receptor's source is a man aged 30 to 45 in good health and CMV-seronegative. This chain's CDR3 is CASSPTGREVSGELFF. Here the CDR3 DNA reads TGTGCCAGCAGCCCGACGGGGCGGGAGGTCTCCGGGGAGCTGTTTTTT.